A single sample gave rise to the 13 T cell receptor beta chains below, sequenced in a study of T cells after posttransplantation cyclophosphamide. The data were produced by immunoSEQ multiplex PCR, yet TCRdb's version contains in-frame clones alone and is incomplete. This sample yields tens of thousands of clones, of which more than 80% are seen a single time; roughly 2% belongs to the top ten. Methotrexate plus calcineurin inhibitor accompanied controls' myeloablative marrow transplants; sampling was 1 year later. This material consisted of PBMCs, taken around 390 days after allogeneic stem cell transplant with calcineurin inhibitor and methotrexate. The receptor set was obtained from a female patient in her thirties or forties who received an allogeneic stem cell transplant from an unrelated donor, was CMV-positive, and had acute and chronic GVHD. The graft donor may account for some of the T cells.

V and J are TRBV7-2 and TRBJ2-5, with 8 positions matching TRBD2. CDR1 and CDR2 from the germline V gene are SGHTA and FQGNSA. This CDR3 region has 16 residues. V was clipped by 1 base and J by 4 bases; unmatched bases: 8. CDR3 region: CASSLGGTRLRETQYF. The DNA of the CDR3 is TGTGCCAGCAGCTTAGGTGGGACTAGGCTTCGAGAGACCCAGTACTTC.

V gene TRBV5-4 combines with J gene TRBJ2-7; tentatively, D is TRBD1 (5 bases). The CDR3 is 13 residues long. V lost 1 base and J 6 bases, leaving 11 bases between the germline ends. Germline V gives CDR1 SGHNT, CDR2 YYREEE (reference sequence). The DNA for the CDR3 is TGTGCCAGCAGCTTGAGGGGTTCTATCGAGCAGTACTTC. Protein product: CASSLRGSIEQYF.

The V and J genes are TRBV5-1 and TRBJ2-5, with 9 bases aligning to TRBD2. The germline gives CDR1 SGHRS, CDR2 YFSETQ. J lost 2 bases, V lost 1 base, and 9 bases had no gene match. The CDR3 is 17 residues long. The CDR3 DNA is TGCGCCAGCAGCTTGCCCGGGACTAGCCTTAGTCAAGAGACCCAGTACTTC. This encodes CASSLPGTSLSQETQYF.

The gene calls are TRBV29-1 and TRBJ1-2, with TRBD1 as a possible D gene (6 bases). The CDR3 is made up of 12 amino acids. The V and J ends lost 6 bases and 5 bases respectively, with 13 bases between them. Germline V gene sequence: CDR1 SQVTM, CDR2 ANQGSEA. The CDR3 DNA is TGCAGCGTCCAAAAACAGGGTTATGGCTACACCTTC. It encodes CSVQKQGYGYTF.

This chain links TRBV11-3 with TRBJ2-1; 8 bases are a match to TRBD2. The V gene's germline CDR1 is SGHNT and CDR2 YENEEA. The CDR3 is 19 amino acids. The ends lost 0 bases at V and 7 bases at J; junction bases unmatched: 17. This chain's CDR3 is CASSLDRFEGSGTQNEQFF. As DNA, the CDR3 is TGTGCCAGCAGCTTAGATCGGTTCGAGGGTAGCGGGACCCAAAATGAGCAGTTCTTC. The entire variable domain, with the rest obtained from reference TRBV11-3 and TRBJ2-1, is as follows: EAGVVQSPRYKIIEKKQPVAFWCNPISGHNTLYWYLQNLGQGPELLIRYENEEAVDDSQLPKDRFSAERLKGVDSTLKIQPAELGDSAVYLCASSLDRFEGSGTQNEQFFGPGTRLTVL.

This rearrangement joins TRBV19 to TRBJ2-7, with D maybe TRBD2 (6 bases). From germline, CDR1 is LNHDA and CDR2 SQIVND (reference sequence). This CDR3 contains 14 residues. V was clipped by 7 bases and J by 6 bases, with 19 bases between them. In DNA, the CDR3 is TGTGCCAGTATAGAGGGCAGGAGGGCGCTCGAGCAGTACGTC. This gives the protein CASIEGRRALEQYV.

The rearrangement uses TRBV7-2 and TRBJ2-4, with TRBD2 matching 10 bases. Germline CDR1 SGHTA, CDR2 FQGNSA. This CDR3 is 14 amino acids long. After removal of 5 bases from V and 6 bases from J, the junction contained 4 bases not matched to a gene. The CDR3 coding sequence is TGTGCCAGCAGCGACGGACTAGCGGCAAACATTCAGTACTTC. Its protein product is CASSDGLAANIQYF.

V is TRBV4-3 and J is TRBJ2-2; TRBD1 matches 10 bases. This CDR3 contains 16 residues. CDR1 is LGHNA, CDR2 YSLEER, per germline. V shed 3 bases, J shed 4 bases, and the junction held 5 bases outside the gene matches. The CDR3 nucleotides read TGCGCCAGCAGCCATGTTGACAGGGGGCGCACCGGGGAGCTGTTTTTT. It yields the protein CASSHVDRGRTGELFF.

The rearrangement joins TRBV5-4 to TRBJ2-3, with TRBD2 matching 10 bases. Germline CDR1 SGHNT, CDR2 YYREEE (reference sequence). This CDR3 is 17 amino acids long. V shed 4 bases, J shed 1 base, and the junction held 9 bases outside the gene matches. CDR3 DNA: TGTGCCAGCAGCCTGCGAAGCGGGAGGGCTGGCACAGATACGCAGTATTTT. Its protein product is CASSLRSGRAGTDTQYF.

This rearrangement joins TRBV18 to TRBJ2-3, with TRBD2 as a possible D gene (7 bases). CDR1 is KGHSH and CDR2 is LQKENI in the germline V gene. The CDR3 consists of 17 residues. V was cut by 3 bases and J by 1 base, with 17 bases left in between. The CDR3 protein is CASSPEGGTLGTDTQYF. The CDR3 nucleotides read TGTGCCAGCTCACCGGAGGGGGGGACACTCGGCACAGATACGCAGTATTTT.

The chain links TRBV5-1 to TRBJ2-7, with unresolved D. Trimming cost V 5 bases and J 0 bases, with 12 bases left between them. Germline V gives CDR1 SGHRS, CDR2 YFSETQ. The CDR3 consists of 14 residues. The CDR3: CASREAASSYEQYV. CDR3 DNA sequence: TGCGCCAGCAGGGAAGCTGCTAGCTCCTACGAGCAGTACGTC.

The chain recombines TRBV19 with TRBJ2-6; D gene unclear. V was pared by 1 base and J by 0 bases, with 4 bases between. Germline V gene lookup returns CDR1 LNHDA and CDR2 SQIVND (reference sequence). This CDR3 region has 15 residues. CDR3 sequence reads: CASSIVISGANVLTF. The CDR3 DNA sequence: TGTGCCAGTAGTATAGTAATCTCTGGGGCCAACGTCCTGACTTTC.

This chain connects TRBV6-1 to TRBJ2-5, with D possibly TRBD2 on 6 matching bases. The CDR3 loop spans 12 amino acids. Trimming pared 6 bases from V and 6 bases from J, leaving 11 bases between. The V gene's germline CDR1 is MNHNS and CDR2 SASEGT. The CDR3 loop is CASSRGTKTQYF. As DNA, the CDR3 is TGTGCCAGCAGCCGCGGGACGAAGACCCAGTACTTC.